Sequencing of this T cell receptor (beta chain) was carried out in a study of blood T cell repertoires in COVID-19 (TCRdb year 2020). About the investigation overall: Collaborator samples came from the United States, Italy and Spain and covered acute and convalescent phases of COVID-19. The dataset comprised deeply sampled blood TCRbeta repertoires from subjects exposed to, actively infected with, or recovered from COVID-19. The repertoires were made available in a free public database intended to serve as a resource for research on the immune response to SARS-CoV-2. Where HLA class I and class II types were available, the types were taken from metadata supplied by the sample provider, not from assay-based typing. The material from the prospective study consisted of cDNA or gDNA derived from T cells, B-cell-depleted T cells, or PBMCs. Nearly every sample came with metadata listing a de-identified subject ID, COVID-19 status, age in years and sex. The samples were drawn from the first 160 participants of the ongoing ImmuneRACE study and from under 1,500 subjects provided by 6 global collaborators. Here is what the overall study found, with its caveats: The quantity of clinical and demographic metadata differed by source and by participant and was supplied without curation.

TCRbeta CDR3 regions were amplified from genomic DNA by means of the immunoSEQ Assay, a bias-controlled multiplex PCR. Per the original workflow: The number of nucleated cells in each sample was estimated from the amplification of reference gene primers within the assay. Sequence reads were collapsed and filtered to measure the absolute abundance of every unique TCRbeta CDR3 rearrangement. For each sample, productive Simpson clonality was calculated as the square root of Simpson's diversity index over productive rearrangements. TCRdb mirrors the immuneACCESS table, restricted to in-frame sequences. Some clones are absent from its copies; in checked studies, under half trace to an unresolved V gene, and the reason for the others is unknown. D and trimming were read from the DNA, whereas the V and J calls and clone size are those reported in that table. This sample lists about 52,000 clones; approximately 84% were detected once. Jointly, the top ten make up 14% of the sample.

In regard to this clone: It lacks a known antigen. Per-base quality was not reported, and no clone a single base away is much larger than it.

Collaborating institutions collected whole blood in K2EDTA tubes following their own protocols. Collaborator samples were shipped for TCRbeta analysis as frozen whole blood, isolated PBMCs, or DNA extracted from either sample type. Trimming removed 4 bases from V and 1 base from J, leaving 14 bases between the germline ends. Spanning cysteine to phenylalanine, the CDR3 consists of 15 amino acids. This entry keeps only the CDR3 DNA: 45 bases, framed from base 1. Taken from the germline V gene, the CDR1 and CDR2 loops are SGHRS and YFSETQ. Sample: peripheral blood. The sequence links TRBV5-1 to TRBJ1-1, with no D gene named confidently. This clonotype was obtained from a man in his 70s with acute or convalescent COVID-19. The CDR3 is CASSEKFRPNTEAFF. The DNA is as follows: TGCGCCAGCAGCGAAAAATTCAGGCCGAACACTGAAGCTTTCTTT.